These 11 T cell receptor beta chains were sequenced from one sample in a study of blood T cells in healthy people across ages. Sample-barcoded 5' priming and a J-beta primer mix drove a second PCR of about 7 to 12 cycles. TCRdb redid the calling of the 5' RACE reads with MiXCR, one entry per CDR3 protein. This sample carries approximately 790,000 distinct CDR3 sequences, around 62% of them seen once, and the ten largest clones take roughly a quarter. The sample was blood. The receptor set was obtained from a young man in good health.

This clonotype was seen a few times. The V call is TRBV18, the J call TRBJ1-2; possible D gene TRBD1, 6 bases. The V end was cut by 3 bases, the J end by 1 base, with 12 bases between. The CDR3 is 15 residues long. CDR1 is KGHSH and CDR2 is LQKENI in the germline V gene. The CDR3 sequence: CASSPRTAINYGYTF. CDR3 bases: TGTGCCAGCTCACCTAGGACAGCTATTAACTATGGCTACACCTTC.

In this sample, this clonotype turned up a few times. The rearrangement uses TRBV29-1 and TRBJ2-1; perhaps TRBD2 as D (6 bases). The germline gives CDR1 SQVTM, CDR2 ANQGSEA. The CDR3 is 13 residues long. V was cut by 5 bases and J by 4 bases, with 12 bases left in between. The CDR3, as DNA: TGCAGCGTTCCCGGGAGCGGTTACAATGAGCAGTTCTTC. This encodes CSVPGSGYNEQFF.

As for this clonotype: The junction departs from the called germline gene at one end, perhaps through a read error. This chain uses TRBV12-5 with TRBJ2-2, with D possibly matching TRBD1 (6 bases). The CDR3 extends over 14 amino acids. The germline CDR1 and CDR2 sequences are LGHNT and FRNRAP. In DNA, the CDR3 is TGTGCTAGTGGTTTGGACAGGGCGAACGGGGAGCCGTTTTTT. Residues: CASGLDRANGEPFF.

This clonotype was recorded only once. The chain recombines TRBV9 with TRBJ2-1; the D gene is possibly TRBD2 (6 bases). Germline-derived CDR1 and CDR2 are SGDLS and YYNGEE. Trimming took 2 bases from V and 0 from J, leaving 9 bases between them. The CDR3 totals 15 residues. The CDR3 is CASSVSGYSYNEQFF. CDR3 nucleotides: TGTGCCAGCAGCGTTAGCGGTTACTCCTACAATGAGCAGTTCTTC.

The chain recombines TRBV2 with TRBJ2-1; TRBD1 agrees at 9 bases. V shed 7 bases, J shed 8 bases, and the junction held 12 bases outside the gene matches. In germline, CDR1 is SNHLY, CDR2 FYNNEI. The CDR3 runs 15 residues. In DNA form, the CDR3 reads TGTGCCAGCATGACCACCGGGACAGGGAGGGATGAGCAGTTCTTC. Translated, it gives CASMTTGTGRDEQFF.

The chain carries TRBV20-1 and TRBJ2-3; TRBD1 aligns across 7 bases. The V gene's germline CDR1 is DFQATT and CDR2 SNEGSKA (reference sequence). The V segment lost 6 bases and the J segment 0 bases; nucleotides outside the gene matches: 9. The CDR3 contains 15 residues. CDR3 DNA sequence: TGCAGTGCGTCAACGACAGGGATTAGCACAGATACGCAGTATTTT. Amino acid sequence: CSASTTGISTDTQYF.

The gene calls are TRBV20-1 and TRBJ2-5; D is possibly TRBD2 (7 bases). Germline values: CDR1 DFQATT, CDR2 SNEGSKA (reference sequence). The length of the CDR3 is 13 residues. The DNA of the CDR3 is TGCACGGTCGGGGGGCCCTCCAAGGAGACCCAGTACTTC. Translated: CTVGGPSKETQYF.

The rearrangement joins TRBV5-1 to TRBJ2-7; D call uncertain. Trimming stripped 0 bases from V and 5 bases from J, with 3 bases between. The CDR3 runs 11 residues. Germline V lookup: CDR1 SGHRS, CDR2 YFSETQ. CDR3 residues: CASSLEDEQYF. The CDR3, as DNA: TGCGCCAGCAGCTTGGAGGACGAGCAGTACTTC.

V and J are TRBV14 and TRBJ2-1; D remains unclear. The V gene's germline CDR1 is SGHDN and CDR2 FVKESK. Trimming stripped 3 bases from V and 9 bases from J, with 12 bases between. There are 13 residues in the CDR3. CDR3 nucleotides: TGTGCCAGCAGCCAGGTTCTAGTCGGTGAGCAGTTCTTC. Protein: CASSQVLVGEQFF.

The CDR3 nucleotides are TGTGCCAGCAGTCCGGGACAGGGAGGAGGCTACGAGCAGTACTTC. Translation: CASSPGQGGGYEQYF. This sequence joins TRBV28 and TRBJ2-7, with 9 positions matching TRBD1. From germline, CDR1 is MDHEN and CDR2 SYDVKM. V gave up 5 bases and J gave up 3 bases; unmatched junction bases: 8. The CDR3 covers 15 residues.

The rearrangement links TRBV7-9 to TRBJ2-5, with 7 bases matching TRBD1. The CDR3 has 15 residues. J lost 11 bases, V lost 1 base, and 13 bases had no gene match. Germline CDR1 and CDR2: SEHNR and FQNEAQ (reference sequence). CDR3 in amino acids: CASSLGQGVGIEQYF. The DNA of the CDR3 is TGTGCCAGCAGCTTAGGGCAGGGGGTTGGTATTGAGCAGTACTTC. Combining the CDR3 with reference TRBV7-9 and TRBJ2-5 gives the whole variable domain DTGVSQNPRHKITKRGQNVTFRCDPISEHNRLYWYRQTLGQGPEFLTYFQNEAQLEKSRLLSDRFSAERPKGSFSTLEIQRTEQGDSAMYLCASSLGQGVGIEQYFGPGTRLLVL.